The clone carrying this T cell receptor (beta chain) is a singleton in its sample. The sample is drawn from a study of control samples from healthy donors and cancer patients. Generated by immunoSEQ multiplex PCR, the TCRdb table keeps only in-frame clones and is missing some. The sample records under 80,000 clones, approximately 94% being singletons. The CDR3 consists of 15 residues. The clonotype comes from a woman in her twenties or thirties in good health. The chain uses TRBV21-1 and TRBJ1-2. TRBV21-1 is a pseudogene segment. Sequencing was carried out using blood. CDR3: CASSKSRGDYYGYTF. The CDR3 DNA is TGTGCCAGCAGCAAAAGCCGGGGGGATTACTATGGCTACACCTTC.